This TCR beta chain was captured in a study of Ad26.COV2.S vaccination and SARS-CoV-2 variants. Regarding this clone: The antigen remains unidentified.

Study-level findings and limits: Breadth measured for non-spike TCRs was similar across vaccine and placebo recipients. Substantial breadth in spike-specific CD8+ and CD4+ T cell responses was reportedly seen after vaccination.

Sequencing used immunoSEQ multiplex PCR; TCRdb keeps in-frame clones, though not all of them. The table lists around 170,000 clones, 87% of them singletons. Sequences were derived from peripheral blood, sampled after recovery from COVID-19. The source of this sequence is a human donor who had recovered from COVID-19.

CDR3: CASNPGSYNEQFF. CDR3 nucleotides: TGTGCCAGTAACCCGGGATCATACAATGAGCAGTTCTTC. The rearrangement uses TRBV19 and TRBJ2-1; a possible D gene is TRBD2 (5 bases). V was pared by 7 bases and J by 4 bases, with 11 bases between. Germline-derived CDR1 and CDR2 are LNHDA and SQIVND (reference sequence). The CDR3 covers 13 residues.